Given below is one T cell receptor beta chain in context. This clonotype was counted between two and nine times. Its antigen is not yet known. No much larger clone exists at a distance of one base, and base qualities are not known. This record comes from a study of T cells after yellow fever vaccination (dated by TCRdb to about 2019). With respect to the entire study: Libraries from fractions with low cell numbers were prepared with the SMART-Seq v4 Ultra Low Input RNA kit. To track T-cell clones before and after primary and booster YFV17D yellow fever vaccination, bulk TCR alpha and beta repertoires were sequenced longitudinally. The cohort comprised two healthy male donors, one aged 18 to 29 and one aged 30 to 40 years. Bulk PBMC replicates and cell subsets were isolated from blood drawn at multiple timepoints before and after both primary and secondary immunization. Study-wide conclusions, independent of this receptor: Because abundant contaminating clonotypes from the bulk population could be contained in FACS-sorted repertoires, computational filtering was required. The study included only a couple of donors, which limits how far the findings can be generalized. The secondary T-cell response was found to be weaker but faster than the primary response, with a peak reached on day 5 rather than on day 15. Most clones expanded after primary vaccination were re-detected after the booster (almost 98% of CD4 and approximately 89% of CD8), suggesting broad memory maintenance. A small fraction of clonotypes showed up in both the CD4 and CD8 compartments, probably as a result of convergent recombination.

In the paper's terms, the treatment or condition label means: live attenuated yellow fever vaccine strain. Two biological replicates of bulk PBMCs were collected at each blood-draw timepoint. PBMCs were isolated from peripheral blood using a standard Ficoll-Paque protocol. RNA was extracted with TriZol from bulk PBMCs, CD4 and CD8 fractions, and dextramer-positive and dextramer-negative fractions. TCR cDNA was synthesized by 5'RACE template switching, through which a universal primer site and unique molecular identifiers were introduced. Priming of cDNA synthesis was performed from both the TCR alpha and TCR beta constant segments. Libraries were amplified in two PCR steps, with sample barcodes and sequencing adapters added in the second step. Libraries were sequenced on Illumina HiSeq 2500 (2x100 bp) or NovaSeq (2x150 bp). As for the authors' bioinformatics: MIGEC was used to demultiplex reads and collapse the reads into UMI consensus sequences, and MiXCR was used for V(D)J alignment. Using edgeR on replicate PBMC samples, clonotypes were called vaccine-responding if FDR was below 0.01 and the log2 fold change was above 5 up to day 15. Each bulk clonotype was labeled CD4 or CD8 based on which sequenced repertoire, CD4 or CD8, contained the clonotype at higher abundance. TCRdb ran its own pipeline on the public reads, namely fastp trimming at Q25 and MiXCR clone calling, and kept in-frame beta chains. Rows matching on CDR3 protein sequence are summarized as one entry with the most common DNA and genes. Here the V and J calls rest on TCRdb's processing, not on the authors' analysis. In all, the sample holds just under 600,000 distinct CDR3 sequences, and about 13% of those were seen once. Together, the top ten hold around an eighth of the sample.

The TCR sequence derives from a man aged 25-45 years who received the YFV17D yellow fever vaccine. This specimen was PBMCs, taken on the day of the yellow fever booster vaccination.

The CDR3 protein is CASSFIGTRKWQFF. DNA sequence: TGTGCCAGCAGTTTTATTGGGACTAGAAAGTGGCAGTTCTTC. The rearranged segments are TRBV28 and TRBJ2-1; TRBD2 aligns with 8 central bases. In the germline V gene, CDR1 corresponds to MDHEN and CDR2 to SYDVKM. V is pruned by 3 bases and J by 12 bases, leaving 10 bases of the junction without a gene match. From cysteine to phenylalanine, the CDR3 is 14 amino acids long. CDR3 DNA is the only sequence kept; it has 42 bases, read in frame from the first base.